The rows below give T cell receptor beta chains drawn from one sample of a study of cytomegalovirus exposure and HLA in healthy donors. Repertoires were generated with immunoSEQ multiplex PCR, while TCRdb's copy carries only in-frame clones and drops some. The table lists about 160,000 clones, over 80% of them singletons. The material sequenced was PBMCs. The receptors come from a boy aged 2-9 years in good health and CMV-seronegative. The CDR3 runs from the conserved cysteine through the conserved F or W. Each record gives: D gene, CDR3 length, J gene, V gene, CDR3 protein. A D gene is named only where the DNA matches it firmly.

D gene: -; CDR3 length: 16; J gene: TRBJ1-3; V gene: TRBV18; CDR3 protein: CASSPVAAASGNTIYF
D gene: -; CDR3 length: 14; J gene: TRBJ2-5; V gene: TRBV5-6; CDR3 protein: CASSLGASQETQYF
D gene: TRBD2; CDR3 length: 17; J gene: TRBJ2-5; V gene: TRBV2; CDR3 protein: CASRGGGAKAMQETQYF
D gene: TRBD2; CDR3 length: 17; J gene: TRBJ2-1; V gene: TRBV5-1; CDR3 protein: CASSLVAGVTSYNEQFF
D gene: -; CDR3 length: 16; J gene: TRBJ1-2; V gene: TRBV2; CDR3 protein: CASSELKGSDYYGYTF
D gene: TRBD1; CDR3 length: 17; J gene: TRBJ1-4; V gene: TRBV7-9; CDR3 protein: CASSPGTGGIYNEKLFF
D gene: TRBD2; CDR3 length: 19; J gene: TRBJ2-1; V gene: TRBV4-3; CDR3 protein: CASSQVGTSGGAGYNEQFF
D gene: TRBD1; CDR3 length: 15; J gene: TRBJ2-3; V gene: TRBV5-1; CDR3 protein: CASSADRGRLDTQYF
D gene: TRBD1; CDR3 length: 18; J gene: TRBJ2-5; V gene: TRBV7-8; CDR3 protein: CASSPRIRDRETQETQYF
D gene: -; CDR3 length: 13; J gene: TRBJ1-1; V gene: TRBV5-6; CDR3 protein: CASSLVAAGVAFF
D gene: TRBD2; CDR3 length: 14; J gene: TRBJ2-3; V gene: TRBV29-1; CDR3 protein: CSVAGGASTDTQYF
D gene: TRBD1; CDR3 length: 16; J gene: TRBJ1-4; V gene: TRBV19; CDR3 protein: CASRDNRGRRHEKLFF
D gene: TRBD1; CDR3 length: 15; J gene: TRBJ2-1; V gene: TRBV6-6; CDR3 protein: CASSDLDRAYNEQFF
D gene: TRBD2; CDR3 length: 17; J gene: TRBJ2-3; V gene: TRBV9; CDR3 protein: CASSERGLAGSTDTQYF
D gene: -; CDR3 length: 15; J gene: TRBJ1-2; V gene: TRBV5-1; CDR3 protein: CASSLGHSFNYDYTF
D gene: TRBD2; CDR3 length: 15; J gene: TRBJ2-5; V gene: TRBV10-1; CDR3 protein: CASGESTSPLETQYF
D gene: TRBD1; CDR3 length: 14; J gene: TRBJ2-5; V gene: TRBV5-1; CDR3 protein: CASSPDRVWETQYF
D gene: -; CDR3 length: 16; J gene: TRBJ1-1; V gene: TRBV7-9; CDR3 protein: CASSPHRRGPNTEAFF
D gene: -; CDR3 length: 12; J gene: TRBJ2-1; V gene: TRBV6-1; CDR3 protein: CASSDVWSEQFF
D gene: -; CDR3 length: 14; J gene: TRBJ2-3; V gene: TRBV18; CDR3 protein: CASTRDSYTDTQYF
D gene: -; CDR3 length: 18; J gene: TRBJ2-1; V gene: TRBV12-2; CDR3 protein: CASRLAWPSGGPYNEQFF
D gene: -; CDR3 length: 12; J gene: TRBJ1-1; V gene: TRBV6-5; CDR3 protein: CASSQINTEAFF
D gene: TRBD1; CDR3 length: 14; J gene: TRBJ2-5; V gene: TRBV19; CDR3 protein: CASSTPGGWETQYF
D gene: -; CDR3 length: 12; J gene: TRBJ1-1; V gene: TRBV7-9; CDR3 protein: CASSQLYTEAFF
D gene: TRBD1; CDR3 length: 19; J gene: TRBJ1-5; V gene: TRBV27; CDR3 protein: CASSFHKPGQGYSNQPQHF
D gene: -; CDR3 length: 15; J gene: TRBJ2-3; V gene: TRBV30; CDR3 protein: CAWKIPGHGTDTQYF
D gene: TRBD2; CDR3 length: 15; J gene: TRBJ2-1; V gene: TRBV7-2; CDR3 protein: CASSFSGGVYNEQFF
D gene: -; CDR3 length: 14; J gene: TRBJ2-3; V gene: TRBV19; CDR3 protein: CASSTRTATDTQYF
D gene: -; CDR3 length: 14; J gene: TRBJ2-2; V gene: TRBV19; CDR3 protein: CASSMGPNTGELFF
D gene: -; CDR3 length: 15; J gene: TRBJ1-1; V gene: TRBV30; CDR3 protein: CAWSHLLGHLTEAFF
D gene: TRBD1; CDR3 length: 17; J gene: TRBJ2-5; V gene: TRBV15; CDR3 protein: CATSSPGQGFYQETQYF
D gene: -; CDR3 length: 15; J gene: TRBJ1-1; V gene: TRBV7-8; CDR3 protein: CASSFTANPNTEAFF
D gene: -; CDR3 length: 18; J gene: TRBJ1-5; V gene: TRBV28; CDR3 protein: CASSFDLRTGGSNQPQHF